This TCR beta chain was retrieved from a study of cytomegalovirus exposure and HLA in healthy donors (dated by TCRdb to about 2017). For context, the study as a whole: A later analysis indicated that the roughly 120 validation repertoires were generated on the platform also employed for the approximately 690 repertoires of the first cohort. The study was designed to test whether signatures of past pathogen exposure could be identified by cataloging public T cell receptors. Along with the approximately 670-subject first cohort, a separate validation cohort of 120 different subjects was used. High-throughput TCR immunosequencing, statistical association of individual TCRs with disease status, and machine learning were combined to predict cytomegalovirus infection status.

Separate from the roughly 700-subject first cohort, the validation cohort of roughly 130 subjects was the group to which the donors belonged. As encoded in the germline V gene (reference sequence), CDR1 is PRHDT while CDR2 is FYEKMQ. V and J lose 0 bases and 2 bases, and a span of 16 bases separates them. Inclusive of the bounding cysteine and phenylalanine, the CDR3 is 17 residues long. CDR3 DNA is the only sequence kept; it has 51 bases, read in frame from the first base. Points the paper makes about the study in general: Most TCR sequences were observed very rarely across donors, whereas some public TCRs were present in many individuals. In the study, approximately 160 TCR beta chains were listed as associated with cytomegalovirus. The classifier was reported to diagnose cytomegalovirus status with high specificity and sensitivity in both the original cohort and the validation cohort. According to the authors, the approach could potentially be generalized to other disease states and immunological phenotypes. A later analysis had no HLA typing for the validation cohort, so co-occurrence there was scored across all 110 or so repertoires. In a later analysis, TCRs clustered in the first cohort were found to also tend to co-occur in the 120 or so validation repertoires, with approximately 95% of cluster scores above 0. A few of the identified cytomegalovirus-associated TCR beta chains were confirmed in vitro to be specific for cytomegalovirus antigens.

The library was prepared using the immunoSEQ multiplex PCR assay. In the authors' own workflow: A statistical classification framework was developed to diagnose cytomegalovirus status using the catalog of TCR beta chain sequences. TCRdb re-hosts the immuneACCESS table, in-frame sequences only. Its copies lack some clones; in the studies checked, an unresolved V gene accounts for under half of them, and the cause for the rest is not known. That table gives V, J and clone size, and the DNA gave D and trimming. Across this sample there are a few hundred thousand clones, with 65% to 90% seen only once. 0.9% to 1.1% of the sample comes from the top ten. To note about this clone: Its antigen remains undetermined. No base quality information exists; no much larger clone differs at one position.

The source of this sequence is a woman under 30 in good health and CMV-seronegative. Rearrangement joined TRBV13 to TRBJ1-2; a confident D gene designation cannot be given. Sequences were obtained from PBMCs. DNA sequence: TGTGCCAGCAGCTTAGGCCGTCCCCCCGCAAGCAACTATGGCTACACCTTC. Translated, it reads CASSLGRPPASNYGYTF.